This passage covers 25 T cell receptor beta chains from one sample sequenced in a study of control samples from healthy donors and cancer patients. Method: immunoSEQ multiplex PCR; TCRdb's copy keeps in-frame clones and lacks some. The sample lists about 410,000 clones; around 90% were seen once. Sequences were obtained from PBMCs. All receptors derive from a man aged 35 to 55 with head and neck cancer.

The V gene is TRBV29-1, the J gene TRBJ2-2; 15 positions match TRBD2. Germline V gene lookup returns CDR1 SQVTM and CDR2 ANQGSEA. CDR3 size: 15 residues. Trimming took 6 bases from V and 7 from J; bases not matched to a gene: 6. The CDR3, as DNA: TGCAGCGTCGGACTAGCGGGAGGGCCGAACGGGGAGCTGTTTTTT. It is translated as CSVGLAGGPNGELFF.

Turning to this clone: The sample contains more than one DNA sequence encoding this CDR3. The CDR3 spells CSVEDDRGSYEQYF. CDR3 sequence (DNA): TGCAGCGTTGAAGACGACAGGGGGTCCTACGAGCAGTACTTC. The rearrangement joins TRBV29-1 to TRBJ2-7, with 9 positions matching TRBD1. V was clipped by 0 bases and J by 1 base; unmatched bases: 1. The CDR3 contains 14 residues. Germline CDR1 reads SQVTM; CDR2 reads ANQGSEA.

The CDR3 DNA is TGTGCCAGTAGTAGGGTTGGGGTCCGCTCTGACACTGAAGCTTTCTTT. Amino acid sequence: CASSRVGVRSDTEAFF. The chain links TRBV19 to TRBJ1-1, with D unclear. The CDR3 runs to 16 residues. Germline CDR1 reads LNHDA; CDR2 reads SQIVND (reference sequence). V was trimmed by 4 bases and J by 3 bases, leaving 18 bases between them.

The chain recombines TRBV29-1 with TRBJ2-7; D unclear. The V and J ends lost 4 bases and 7 bases respectively, with 20 bases between them. The CDR3 has 14 amino acids. Germline V CDR1 and CDR2: SQVTM, ANQGSEA. The CDR3, as DNA: TGCAGCGTTGGGGCGGAAAGGGTAGGTGTAGAGCAGTACTTC. This codes for CSVGAERVGVEQYF.

CDR3 loop: CASSPNGASTAFYEQYF. Written as DNA, the CDR3 is TGTGCCAGCAGCCCGAATGGAGCATCGACAGCCTTCTACGAGCAGTACTTC. The chain couples TRBV3-1 (or the pseudogene TRBV3-2) to TRBJ2-7; TRBD1 might be the D (5 bases). V gave up 4 bases and J gave up 3 bases, with 22 bases separating them. The CDR3 spans 17 residues. The germline CDR1 and CDR2 sequences are LGHDT and YNNKEL (reference sequence).

V gene TRBV7-2 combines with J gene TRBJ1-2, with 8 positions matching TRBD1. V lost 5 bases to trimming and J lost 5 bases; unmatched junction nucleotides: 4. Germline V gene data show CDR1 as SGHTA and CDR2 as FQGNSA. CDR3 size: 13 residues. CDR3: CASSIQGGYGYTF. The CDR3 nucleotides read TGTGCCAGCAGCATACAGGGGGGTTATGGCTACACCTTC.

J is TRBJ2-7 and V is TRBV7-8; 9 bases agree with TRBD1. The germline CDR1 and CDR2 sequences are SGHVS and FQNEAQ. Unmatched junction bases numbered 9, after V lost 5 bases and J lost 7 bases. The CDR3 runs 14 residues. The CDR3 loop is CASSNGQGLHEQYF. CDR3 bases: TGTGCCAGCAGCAACGGACAGGGGCTTCATGAGCAGTACTTC.

This clone was counted a single time. The chain recombines TRBV11-2 with TRBJ2-2; 7 nucleotides agree with TRBD2. The germline V gene encodes CDR1 SGHAT and CDR2 FQNNGV. The CDR3 is 14 residues long. V lost 3 bases and J lost 6; bases outside the gene matches: 4. Written as DNA, the CDR3 is TGTGCCAGCAGCTTGTGGGGGGGACCCGGGGAGCTGTTTTTT. It is translated as CASSLWGGPGELFF.

The chain recombines TRBV20-1 with TRBJ1-1; TRBD1 agrees at 7 bases. V gave up 3 bases and J gave up 5 bases; unmatched junction bases: 3. There are 12 residues in the CDR3. From germline, CDR1 is DFQATT and CDR2 SNEGSKA (reference sequence). The CDR3 loop is CSASPGGTEAFF. The CDR3 nucleotides are TGCAGTGCTAGTCCAGGGGGGACTGAAGCTTTCTTT.

This rearrangement joins TRBV21-1 to TRBJ2-4; TRBD2 reflects the table's D call only, with no check against the DNA. TRBV21-1 is a pseudogene segment. The CDR3 sequence is 14 residues long. The CDR3 is CASSKGLSKNIQYF. CDR3 nucleotides: TGTGCCAGCAGCAAGGGACTCTCCAAAAACATTCAGTACTTC.

The chain employs TRBV28 and TRBJ1-5; the D gene is possibly TRBD1 (6 bases). V gave up 6 bases and J gave up 9 bases, with 18 bases separating them. Germline V gene sequence: CDR1 MDHEN, CDR2 SYDVKM. The CDR3 loop spans 14 amino acids. CDR3 sequence: CASRVNRARGPQHF. CDR3 nucleotides: TGTGCCAGCAGAGTAAACAGGGCCAGGGGGCCCCAGCATTTT. Variable domain in full (rest from reference TRBV28 and TRBJ1-5): DVKVTQSSRYLVKRTGEKVFLECVQDMDHENMFWYRQDPGLGLRLIYFSYDVKMKEKGDIPEGYSVSREKKERFSLILESASTNQTSMYLCASRVNRARGPQHFGDGTRLSIL.

This chain uses TRBV18 with TRBJ1-2; D perhaps matches TRBD1 (5 bases). Per germline, CDR1 KGHSH and CDR2 LQKENI. V lost 3 bases, J lost 4 bases, and 15 bases lay in between. The CDR3 runs to 15 residues. The CDR3 is CASSPGTGDGYGYTF. The CDR3, as DNA: TGTGCCAGCTCACCGGGAACAGGCGACGGCTATGGCTACACCTTC. The full variable domain, its missing parts supplied by reference TRBV18 and TRBJ1-2, is NAGVMQNPRHLVRRRGQEARLRCSPMKGHSHVYWYRQLPEEGLKFMVYLQKENIIDESGMPKERFSAEFPKEGPSILRIQQVVRGDSAAYFCASSPGTGDGYGYTFGSGTRLTVV.

The rearrangement links TRBV5-1 to TRBJ1-4, with D possibly being TRBD1 (6 bases). The germline V gene has CDR1 SGHRS and CDR2 YFSETQ. Trimming removed 4 bases from V and 7 bases from J, with 20 bases in between. The CDR3 extends over 16 amino acids. CDR3 in DNA: TGCGCCAGCAGCCCGCGTTTGGCAGGGGAGGCTGAAAAACTGTTTTTT. This gives the protein CASSPRLAGEAEKLFF.

The CDR3 protein is CASSLNRGPYEQYF. In nucleotides, the CDR3 is TGTGCCAGCAGCTTAAACAGGGGCCCCTACGAGCAGTACTTC. The genes are TRBV7-3 and TRBJ2-7, with 7 bases lining up with TRBD1. V dropped 1 base and J dropped 2; count of bases not matched to a gene: 2. The germline V gene has CDR1 SGHTA and CDR2 FQGTGA. The length of the CDR3 is 14 residues.

The V gene is TRBV5-4, the J gene TRBJ1-3; tentatively, D is TRBD1 (6 bases). The CDR3 loop spans 16 amino acids. Trimming cost V 0 bases and J 0 bases, with 10 bases left between them. Germline CDR1 SGHNT, CDR2 YYREEE (reference sequence). The CDR3 spells CASSLARGPSGNTIYF. Written as DNA, the CDR3 is TGTGCCAGCAGCTTGGCCAGGGGACCCTCTGGAAACACCATATATTTT.

The rearrangement uses TRBV28 and TRBJ2-1; TRBD2 aligns across 14 bases. This CDR3 is built from 15 residues. Germline values: CDR1 MDHEN, CDR2 SYDVKM. J was trimmed by 8 bases and V by 6 bases; bases with no gene match: 6. Here the CDR3 DNA reads TGTGCCAGCAGCACCGGGACTAGCGGGAGTGATGAGCAGTTCTTC. Amino acids: CASSTGTSGSDEQFF.

V and J are TRBV5-5 and TRBJ2-3, with D possibly being TRBD2 (5 bases). The V gene lost 0 bases and the J gene lost 6 bases, with 14 bases spanning the gap. The CDR3 contains 15 residues. CDR1 and CDR2 (germline): SGHKS, YYEKEE (reference sequence). The CDR3 reads CASSLDRGTGDTQYF. The CDR3 DNA sequence: TGTGCCAGCAGCTTGGACCGCGGTACGGGGGATACGCAGTATTTT.

The chain links TRBV27 to TRBJ2-7, with unresolved D. The CDR3 spans 14 residues. V was pared by 6 bases and J by 0 bases, with 12 bases between. The germline CDR1 and CDR2 sequences are MNHEY and SMNVEV (reference sequence). CDR3 amino acids: CASSLGLRSYEQYF. The CDR3 bases are TGTGCCAGCAGCCTAGGTCTACGCTCCTACGAGCAGTACTTC.

The V gene is TRBV6-1, the J gene TRBJ2-7; tentative D call: TRBD2 (7 bases). Per germline, CDR1 MNHNS and CDR2 SASEGT. The V end lost 3 bases, the J end lost 7 bases, and 16 bases lay between the germline ends. The CDR3 runs 14 residues. CDR3: CASSEGPRGGEQYF. Here the CDR3 DNA reads TGTGCCAGCAGTGAGGGCCCAAGGGGGGGAGAGCAGTACTTC.

The J gene is TRBJ2-4, the V gene TRBV5-6; D ambiguous. Deletions cut 1 base from V and 9 bases from J, with 11 bases between. Germline V gives CDR1 SGHDT, CDR2 YYEEEE. CDR3 length equals 13 residues. The CDR3 DNA reads as TGTGCCAGCAGCTTGTTTGTGGCGAGCATTCAGTACTTC. Its protein is CASSLFVASIQYF.

The CDR3 DNA reads as TGTGCCAGCGCTATGGGGGACAGGGGGGCATACGAGCAGTACTTC. Its translation: CASAMGDRGAYEQYF. V usage is TRBV2 and J usage is TRBJ2-7, with 11 nucleotides matching TRBD1. Germline assignment: CDR1 SNHLY and CDR2 FYNNEI. CDR3 size: 15 residues. Unmatched junction bases numbered 10, after V lost 8 bases and J lost 4 bases.

The V gene is TRBV3-1 (or the pseudogene TRBV3-2), the J gene TRBJ1-1; D uncertain. The length of the CDR3 is 15 residues. CDR1 LGHDT and CDR2 YNNKEL come from the germline V gene (reference sequence). V was trimmed by 4 bases and J by 2 bases, leaving 14 bases between them. CDR3 protein: CASSPSRVGNTEAFF. The CDR3 DNA reads TGTGCCAGCAGCCCATCGAGAGTGGGTAACACTGAAGCTTTCTTT.

V and J are TRBV28 and TRBJ1-4; a weak D match, TRBD1 (5 bases). This CDR3 region has 15 residues. V was trimmed by 1 base and J by 4 bases, leaving 10 bases between them. Germline V lookup: CDR1 MDHEN, CDR2 SYDVKM. The CDR3 DNA sequence: TGTGCCAGCAGTTTATCCACAGGTTATAATGAAAAACTGTTTTTT. Translation: CASSLSTGYNEKLFF.

The gene calls are TRBV27 and TRBJ2-1; 12 bases map to TRBD2. This CDR3 is 14 amino acids long. Germline V gene data show CDR1 as MNHEY and CDR2 as SMNVEV (reference sequence). V trimming: 6 bases; J trimming: 10 bases; junction bases outside the gene matches: 7. The CDR3 loop is CASRLAGGSLEQFF. The DNA of the CDR3 is TGTGCCAGCAGGCTAGCGGGAGGGTCCCTAGAGCAGTTCTTC.

The chain employs TRBV5-6 and TRBJ1-2; 8 positions agree with TRBD1. The V segment lost 0 bases and the J segment 6 bases; nucleotides outside the gene matches: 4. Germline V gives CDR1 SGHDT, CDR2 YYEEEE. The CDR3 length is 14 residues. The CDR3 sequence: CASSLGTGWDGYTF. The DNA for the CDR3 is TGTGCCAGCAGCTTGGGGACAGGGTGGGATGGCTACACCTTC. Combining the CDR3 with reference TRBV5-6 and TRBJ1-2 gives the whole variable domain DAGVTQSPTHLIKTRGQQVTLRCSPKSGHDTVSWYQQALGQGPQFIFQYYEEEERQRGNFPDRFSGHQFPNYSSELNVNALLLGDSALYLCASSLGTGWDGYTFGSGTRLTVV.